This T cell receptor beta chain was recovered during a study of cytomegalovirus exposure and HLA in healthy donors. The study's findings and limits: Associated with cytomegalovirus, according to the listing, were around 160 TCR beta chains.

This clone was seen once. Its matching antigen is unknown. Produced via immunoSEQ multiplex PCR; TCRdb's table is partial and in-frame only. Here the sample spans 130,000 or so clones, approximately 92% being singletons. The material sequenced was PBMCs. This sequence was found in a woman under 30 in good health and CMV-seropositive.

This chain's CDR3 is CASSLHSGANVLTF. The CDR3 coding sequence is TGTGCCAGCAGCCTTCACTCTGGGGCCAACGTCCTGACTTTC. The chain joins TRBV14 to TRBJ2-6; D gene ambiguous. Trimming took 4 bases from V and 0 from J, leaving 4 bases between them. Per germline, CDR1 SGHDN and CDR2 FVKESK. The CDR3 covers 14 residues.